A single sample gave rise to the 18 T cell receptor beta chains below, sequenced in a study of shared clonotypes between healthy human individuals. Sequenced by immunoSEQ multiplex PCR; TCRdb stores in-frame clones only, minus some. The sample has around 1,100,000 clones; approximately 80% are singletons. The sample consisted of memory CD4+ T cells from PBMCs. Described subset: CD45RA-negative fraction. Every receptor here comes from a man aged 18 to 35 in good health. Some clones in this sample may be carry-over from other donors' samples.

This clone was seen a handful of times. V and J are TRBV7-8 and TRBJ1-2; D is ambiguous. The germline V gene encodes CDR1 SGHVS and CDR2 FQNEAQ. The ends were cut back, 2 bases at V and 8 bases at J, with 18 bases in the middle. The CDR3 is 15 amino acids. CDR3 sequence (DNA): TGTGCCAGCAGCTTAATCATGAACCCACCTTCAGGCTACACCTTC. Amino acid sequence: CASSLIMNPPSGYTF.

The V call is TRBV7-3, the J call TRBJ2-2; D call uncertain. The germline gives CDR1 SGHTA, CDR2 FQGTGA. The V end was cut by 3 bases, the J end by 2 bases, with 4 bases between. The length of the CDR3 is 13 residues. The DNA of the CDR3 is TGTGCCAGCAGCTTCGGTAACACCGGGGAGCTGTTTTTT. Encoded protein: CASSFGNTGELFF.

The V gene is TRBV5-1, the J gene TRBJ1-1; D is ambiguous. The V and J ends lost 4 bases and 5 bases respectively, with 15 bases between them. Germline values: CDR1 SGHRS, CDR2 YFSETQ. This CDR3 is built from 14 residues. For the CDR3, the DNA is TGCGCCAGCAGCCCCGGACGGAGGGCAACTGAAGCTTTCTTT. Residues: CASSPGRRATEAFF.

This chain connects TRBV9 to TRBJ1-3; D possibly corresponds to TRBD1 (6 bases). Trimming cost V 3 bases and J 2 bases, with 15 bases left between them. This CDR3 spans 16 amino acids. The germline gives CDR1 SGDLS, CDR2 YYNGEE. This CDR3 is CASSAQGTLAGNTIYF. The CDR3 DNA sequence: TGTGCCAGCAGCGCGCAGGGGACCTTGGCTGGAAACACCATATATTTT.

The chain uses TRBV28 and TRBJ2-4, with D unresolved. Germline CDR1 reads MDHEN; CDR2 reads SYDVKM. The CDR3 extends over 16 amino acids. V was clipped by 4 bases and J by 1 base, with 14 bases between them. CDR3 region: CASSSRLSVAKNIQYF. CDR3 bases: TGTGCCAGCAGTTCCCGACTGTCAGTGGCCAAAAACATTCAGTACTTC. Full variable domain (missing parts from reference TRBV28 and TRBJ2-4): DVKVTQSSRYLVKRTGEKVFLECVQDMDHENMFWYRQDPGLGLRLIYFSYDVKMKEKGDIPEGYSVSREKKERFSLILESASTNQTSMYLCASSSRLSVAKNIQYFGAGTRLSVL.

The chain carries TRBV7-3 and TRBJ1-2; D call uncertain. This CDR3 has 15 amino acids. Deletions cut 0 bases from V and 7 bases from J, with 15 bases between. Germline V CDR1 and CDR2: SGHTA, FQGTGA. The chain's CDR3 is CASSLTGSAAPGYTF. CDR3 nucleotide sequence: TGTGCCAGCAGCTTAACGGGATCAGCGGCCCCTGGCTACACCTTC.

This chain links TRBV5-4 with TRBJ2-7; D possibly corresponds to TRBD1 (6 bases). In germline, CDR1 is SGHNT, CDR2 YYREEE (reference sequence). V was cut by 4 bases and J by 2 bases, with 16 bases left in between. This CDR3 comprises 15 residues. The CDR3 nucleotides are TGTGCCAGCAGCCGCGCTCCAGGGGAACCCTACGAGCAGTACTTC. It codes for CASSRAPGEPYEQYF.

The J gene is TRBJ2-2, the V gene TRBV5-4, with 7 positions matching TRBD2. The CDR3 consists of 16 residues. Unmatched junction bases numbered 9, after V lost 1 base and J lost 6 bases. CDR1 and CDR2 from the germline V gene are SGHNT and YYREEE (reference sequence). The CDR3, as DNA: TGTGCCAGCAGCTTGTTTAGGCGGGAGAGTTCCGGGGAGCTGTTTTTT. As protein: CASSLFRRESSGELFF.

This clone is a singleton in its sample. This chain connects TRBV5-8 to TRBJ2-7; D is ambiguous. Deletions cut 2 bases from V and 4 bases from J, with 7 bases between. The CDR3 runs 12 residues. CDR1 and CDR2 (germline): SGHTS, YDEGEE. CDR3 sequence: CASSFGWYEQYF. The CDR3 nucleotides are TGTGCCAGCAGCTTTGGCTGGTACGAGCAGTACTTC.

The rearrangement links TRBV5-1 to TRBJ2-7; D unresolved. V was trimmed by 0 bases and J by 3 bases, leaving 13 bases between them. CDR1 and CDR2 from the germline V gene are SGHRS and YFSETQ. The CDR3 is 15 residues long. The CDR3 sequence: CASSLEGGTHYEQYF. CDR3 nucleotides: TGCGCCAGCAGCTTGGAGGGCGGAACCCACTACGAGCAGTACTTC.

V and J are TRBV28 and TRBJ2-1; tentatively, D is TRBD1 or TRBD2 (5 bases each). The CDR3 has 16 residues. V was trimmed by 3 bases and J by 2 bases, leaving 14 bases between them. The germline CDR1 and CDR2 sequences are MDHEN and SYDVKM. CDR3 in amino acids: CASSFGTLDTYNEQFF. As DNA, the CDR3 is TGTGCCAGCAGTTTCGGGACGCTCGACACCTACAATGAGCAGTTCTTC.

The CDR3 loop is CAWRGTGVVYEQYF. The CDR3 DNA reads as TGTGCCTGGAGGGGGACAGGGGTTGTCTACGAGCAGTACTTC. V usage is TRBV30 and J usage is TRBJ2-7, with 10 bases identical to TRBD1. With V trimmed by 3 bases and J by 3 bases, 5 bases remained unmatched. CDR1 is GTSNPN and CDR2 is SVGIG in the germline V gene (reference sequence). The CDR3 totals 14 residues.

The V and J genes are TRBV19 and TRBJ2-6, with 8 positions matching TRBD2. The CDR3 length is 16 residues. J gave up 2 bases and V 6 bases, and 6 bases lay outside the gene matches. The germline gives CDR1 LNHDA, CDR2 SQIVND (reference sequence). CDR3 sequence reads: CASRNGGDAGANVLTF. The CDR3 DNA is TGTGCCAGTAGGAACGGGGGGGATGCTGGGGCCAACGTCCTGACTTTC.

The chain has TRBV7-2 and TRBJ2-2; D is possibly TRBD1 (6 bases). The V gene's germline CDR1 is SGHTA and CDR2 FQGNSA. This CDR3 spans 13 amino acids. V dropped 3 bases and J dropped 5 bases, with 7 bases sitting between them. The DNA for the CDR3 is TGTGCCAGCAGCTTGAGGGGGACCGGGGAGCTGTTTTTT. Its translation: CASSLRGTGELFF.

The chain carries TRBV6-5 and TRBJ2-1; a weak D match, TRBD1 (5 bases). This CDR3 is built from 11 residues. Germline V gives CDR1 MNHEY, CDR2 SVGAGI. V lost 2 bases and J lost 12, with 8 bases in between. The CDR3 DNA reads as TGTGCCAGCAGTTACGTTGGGGCGCAGTTCTTC. It translates to CASSYVGAQFF.

This clone was observed a few times. The rearrangement links TRBV9 to TRBJ1-1; D is unresolved. The V end lost 2 bases, the J end lost 4 bases, and 12 bases lay between the germline ends. The germline V gene encodes CDR1 SGDLS and CDR2 YYNGEE. The CDR3 runs 14 residues. DNA for the CDR3: TGTGCCAGCAGCGTGGGGTATCGGATCACTGAAGCTTTCTTT. The encoded protein is CASSVGYRITEAFF.

This clone was detected a few times. The chain employs TRBV29-1 and TRBJ1-2, with 7 bases lining up with TRBD1. CDR1 is SQVTM and CDR2 is ANQGSEA in the germline V gene. There are 12 residues in the CDR3. Trimming cost V 7 bases and J 8 bases; bases outside gene matches: 10. CDR3 DNA sequence: TGCAGCGCCGGGGACAGTCGGTCGGGCTACACCTTC. It is translated as CSAGDSRSGYTF.

This chain links TRBV7-9 with TRBJ2-1; perhaps D is TRBD1 or TRBD2 (5 bases each). The CDR3 loop spans 13 amino acids. Germline V gives CDR1 SEHNR, CDR2 FQNEAQ (reference sequence). The V end lost 1 base, the J end lost 10 bases, and 11 bases lay between the germline ends. CDR3 coding DNA: TGTGCCAGCAGCTTAGTACTAGGGGCCGAGCAGTTCTTC. It encodes CASSLVLGAEQFF. Filled out from reference TRBV7-9 and TRBJ2-1, the complete variable domain reads DTGVSQNPRHKITKRGQNVTFRCDPISEHNRLYWYRQTLGQGPEFLTYFQNEAQLEKSRLLSDRFSAERPKGSFSTLEIQRTEQGDSAMYLCASSLVLGAEQFFGPGTRLTVL.